The rows below give T cell receptor beta chains drawn from one sample of a study of T-cell reconstitution after alpha-beta-depleted transplantation in children. TCRdb re-derived calls from the PCR reads in MiXCR, one entry per CDR3 protein. The sample lists roughly 220,000 distinct CDR3 sequences; approximately 8.4% were seen once. The sample consisted of PBMCs, mostly from graft donor cells, taken 360 days after TCRalphabeta/CD19-depleted stem cell transplant. These receptors were obtained from a male patient under 10 years old who had a stem cell transplant for acute myeloid leukemia, so the T cells may come from the graft donor. The CDR3 runs from the conserved cysteine through the conserved F or W. Each record gives: clone size, D gene, V gene, J gene, CDR3 protein, CDR3 DNA. A D gene is named only where the DNA matches it firmly. Size tells how often a clone was seen (once, few, many) or the class of an expanded clone, and some rows leave it out.

NA,NA,TRBV28,TRBJ2-1,CASSFWQGDNEQFF,TGTGCCAGCAGTTTCTGGCAGGGAGACAATGAGCAGTTCTTC
few,NA,TRBV12-3/TRBV12-4,TRBJ1-5,CASSLRQVNQPQHF,TGTGCCAGCAGTTTACGACAGGTAAATCAGCCCCAGCATTTT
few,NA,TRBV30,TRBJ2-1,CAWSPGENNEQFF,TGTGCCTGGAGTCCAGGGGAAAACAATGAGCAGTTCTTC
many,TRBD1,TRBV29-1,TRBJ1-1,CSVGQGRITEAFF,TGCAGCGTCGGACAGGGGAGAATCACTGAAGCTTTCTTT
many,NA,TRBV7-7,TRBJ2-5,CASSLEAGQGETQYF,TGTGCTAGCAGCTTAGAAGCAGGCCAGGGAGAGACCCAGTACTTC
few,NA,TRBV5-1,TRBJ2-2,CASSPWGPNTGELFF,TGCGCCAGCAGCCCCTGGGGACCGAACACCGGGGAGCTGTTTTTT
few,TRBD2,TRBV7-9,TRBJ2-1,CASSYIHSGINNEQFF,TGTGCCAGCAGCTACATCCATAGCGGGATTAACAATGAGCAGTTCTTC
many,TRBD2,TRBV7-2,TRBJ2-4,CASSLASGTLAKNIQYF,TGTGCCAGCAGCTTAGCTAGCGGGACTCTAGCCAAAAACATTCAGTACTTC
few,TRBD1,TRBV20-1,TRBJ2-7,CSARFGQGAYEQYF,TGCAGTGCTAGGTTTGGACAGGGGGCCTACGAGCAGTACTTC
many,NA,TRBV9,TRBJ1-6,CASSANYGASSYNSPLHF,TGTGCCAGCAGCGCCAATTATGGGGCGAGCTCCTATAATTCACCCCTCCACTTT
many,TRBD2,TRBV29-1,TRBJ2-1,CSVVLAGAGSYNEQFF,TGCAGCGTTGTTCTAGCGGGGGCCGGCTCCTACAATGAGCAGTTCTTC
few,NA,TRBV7-9,TRBJ2-5,CASSSETVRETQYF,TGTGCCAGCAGCTCCGAAACTGTAAGAGAGACCCAGTACTTC
few,NA,TRBV10-3,TRBJ2-3,CAISPQGTDTQYF,TGTGCCATCAGCCCACAGGGAACAGATACGCAGTATTTT
few,TRBD1,TRBV5-1,TRBJ2-5,CASSSNRGRETQYF,TGCGCCAGCAGCTCAAACAGGGGGCGAGAGACCCAGTACTTC
NA,NA,TRBV5-6,TRBJ2-5,CASSLRSSRPVGEETQYF,TGTGCCAGCAGCTTGCGGTCCTCAAGGCCGGTGGGAGAAGAGACCCAGTACTTC
few,NA,TRBV7-6,TRBJ2-2,CASSLSLDTGELFF,TGTGCCAGCAGCTTAAGTCTAGACACCGGGGAGCTGTTTTTT
few,NA,TRBV7-3,TRBJ2-3,CASSLSSLTDTQYF,TGTGCCAGCAGCTTATCGTCGCTAACAGATACGCAGTATTTT
many,TRBD1,TRBV20-1,TRBJ1-3,CSAWTGEAGNTIYF,TGCAGTGCTTGGACAGGGGAGGCTGGAAACACCATATATTTT
NA,NA,TRBV25-1,TRBJ2-7,CASVGAYEQYF,TGTGCCAGCGTAGGGGCCTACGAGCAGTACTTC
few,TRBD1,TRBV12-3/TRBV12-4,TRBJ1-5,CASSTGTGGRGPQHF,TGTGCCAGCAGCACCGGGACAGGGGGCCGAGGGCCCCAGCATTTT
many,NA,TRBV12-3/TRBV12-4,TRBJ2-1,CASSLKSSYNEQFF,TGTGCCAGCAGCCTGAAGAGCTCCTACAATGAGCAGTTCTTC
NA,TRBD1,TRBV5-5,TRBJ1-1,CASSLHPGTGARAEAFF,TGTGCCAGCAGCTTGCACCCCGGGACAGGGGCTCGGGCTGAAGCTTTCTTT
few,TRBD2,TRBV7-2,TRBJ2-1,CASSPRLAGPSYNEQFF,TGTGCCAGCAGCCCAAGACTAGCGGGACCATCCTACAATGAGCAGTTCTTC
NA,NA,TRBV7-6,TRBJ1-5,CARSLSISNQPQHF,TGTGCCAGAAGCTTAAGTATCTCCAATCAGCCCCAGCATTTT
NA,TRBD1,TRBV5-1,TRBJ2-5,CASSYSGTGRQRVETQYF,TGCGCCAGCAGCTATTCCGGGACAGGGCGCCAGAGAGTGGAGACCCAGTACTTC
many,NA,TRBV10-3,TRBJ1-2,CAISGQNYGYTF,TGTGCCATCAGTGGACAGAACTATGGCTACACCTTC
many,TRBD2,TRBV27,TRBJ2-1,CASSTRTSDNEQFF,TGTGCCAGCAGTACCAGGACTAGTGACAATGAGCAGTTCTTC
few,TRBD2,TRBV4-3,TRBJ2-3,CASSQDHSGRFTDTQYF,TGCGCCAGCAGCCAAGACCATAGCGGGAGGTTTACAGATACGCAGTATTTT
NA,NA,TRBV4-1,TRBJ1-4,CASSLRGGSVNEKLFF,TGCGCCAGCAGCCTAAGGGGGGGATCCGTTAATGAAAAACTGTTTTTT